These 16 T cell receptor beta chains originate from one sample sequenced in a study of CD8+CD57+ T cells in acquired aplastic anemia. The authors sequenced patients whose flow cytometry had shown CD8+CD57+ cell expansion. Genomic DNA constituted the template upon which TCR beta VDJ and CDR3 profiling was performed. Using its own MiXCR run on the reads, TCRdb lists one record per CDR3 protein. The table includes roughly 170,000 distinct CDR3 sequences, approximately 48% detected once. The material sequenced was sorted CD4+, CD8+, or CD8+CD57+ T cells (not recorded which) from PBMCs. Receptor source: a human donor with aplastic anemia.

DNA of the CDR3: TGTGCCAGCAGCTTAGCCCCCGACCCCTCCTACAATGAGCAGTTCTTC. Its protein is CASSLAPDPSYNEQFF. The V call is TRBV11-1, the J call TRBJ2-1; D uncertain. The germline V and J ends were trimmed by 0 bases and 0 bases, with 9 bases remaining between them. Germline values: CDR1 SGHAT, CDR2 FQDESV (reference sequence). The CDR3 has 16 amino acids.

The CDR3 here is CASSLVGGEGYTF. The CDR3 nucleotides are TGTGCCAGCAGCTTAGTGGGGGGCGAGGGCTACACCTTC. The genes are TRBV7-2 and TRBJ1-2, with a weak D call TRBD1 (6 bases). Per the germline V gene, CDR1 is SGHTA and CDR2 is FQGNSA. This CDR3 contains 13 residues. V was shortened by 1 base and J by 8 bases, with 11 bases between the two germline ends.

The rearrangement links TRBV19 to TRBJ1-1; D gene unclear. Per germline, CDR1 LNHDA and CDR2 SQIVND (reference sequence). The ends were cut back, 4 bases at V and 10 bases at J, with 16 bases in the middle. CDR3 length: 13 amino acids. The CDR3, as DNA: TGTGCCAGTAGTACCATCCCCCCGGTCGGAGCTTTCTTT. Amino acid sequence: CASSTIPPVGAFF.

In this sample, this clonotype turned up many times. J is TRBJ1-4 and V is TRBV19; 7 bases align to TRBD1. Germline values: CDR1 LNHDA, CDR2 SQIVND (reference sequence). The V and J ends lost 5 bases and 6 bases, in that order; junction bases with no gene match: 12. CDR3 length: 16 amino acids. In DNA form, the CDR3 reads TGTGCCAGTAGTCTGACAGGGTTCGAAAGGGATGAAAAACTGTTTTTT. This encodes CASSLTGFERDEKLFF.

The chain combines TRBV15 with TRBJ2-5; D is unresolved. CDR3 size: 14 residues. Germline values: CDR1 LNHNV, CDR2 YYDKDF (reference sequence). Trimming shortened V by 2 bases and J by 5 bases, and 12 bases separated the two germline ends. CDR3 in amino acids: CATSRISRIETQYF. DNA for the CDR3: TGTGCCACCAGCAGAATATCCAGAATTGAGACCCAGTACTTC.

This clonotype has more than one count but fewer than ten. V gene TRBV20-1 combines with J gene TRBJ2-7; maybe TRBD2 (6 bases). The germline gives CDR1 DFQATT, CDR2 SNEGSKA (reference sequence). This CDR3 comprises 16 residues. The V gene lost 1 base and the J gene lost 4 bases, with 20 bases spanning the gap. DNA for the CDR3: TGCAGTGCTAGAGGACCAGGGTTCAGAGCGGGTTACGAGCAGTACTTC. Translating it yields CSARGPGFRAGYEQYF.

The genes are TRBV10-3 and TRBJ1-2, with 11 bases fitting TRBD1. Trimming at V came to 0 bases and at J to 8 bases, leaving 8 bases not matched to a gene. Germline CDR1 and CDR2: ENHRY and SYGVKD. The CDR3 totals 16 residues. The CDR3 coding sequence is TGTGCCATCAGTGAGTCAAGGACAGGGGGCCCCCAAGGCTACACCTTC. Protein: CAISESRTGGPQGYTF.

This chain uses TRBV20-1 with TRBJ2-3; perhaps TRBD2 as D (6 bases). Germline-derived CDR1 and CDR2 are DFQATT and SNEGSKA (reference sequence). The CDR3 covers 13 residues. Between the trimmed V and J ends, which lost 5 bases and 0 bases, there was a span of 9 bases. CDR3 nucleotides: TGCAGTGCTGGACTACCTAGCACAGATACGCAGTATTTT. It yields the protein CSAGLPSTDTQYF.

This clonotype was picked up one time. The V call is TRBV20-1, the J call TRBJ1-2, with 7 positions matching TRBD1. Germline trimming cut 5 bases from V and 7 bases from J; bases unmatched to any gene: 7. Germline loops: CDR1 DFQATT, CDR2 SNEGSKA (reference sequence). CDR3 length: 12 amino acids. The CDR3 DNA reads as TGCAGTGCTGACAGGGTTGCGAGTGGCTACACCTTC. Amino acid sequence: CSADRVASGYTF.

The V call is TRBV14, the J call TRBJ1-6; D gene ambiguous. V was shortened by 4 bases and J by 15 bases, with 16 bases between the two germline ends. CDR3 length equals 13 residues. Germline V CDR1 and CDR2: SGHDN, FVKESK. The DNA of the CDR3 is TGTGCCAGCAGCCTCGAGGCGGGTGATAGCCTCCACTTT. This sequence encodes CASSLEAGDSLHF.

This clonotype was found many times. This chain links TRBV24-1 with TRBJ2-1, with TRBD1 matching 7 bases. Germline V gene data show CDR1 as KGHDR and CDR2 as SFDVKD. V was pared by 4 bases and J by 9 bases, with 11 bases of the junction left unmatched. CDR3 length: 15 amino acids. The CDR3 DNA sequence: TGTGCCACCAGTGACCTGACAGGGCGGGTCGGTGAGCAGTTCTTC. Protein sequence: CATSDLTGRVGEQFF.

The chain carries TRBV5-1 and TRBJ1-6; TRBD1 is a possible D gene (6 bases). Germline assignment: CDR1 SGHRS and CDR2 YFSETQ. Trimming cost V 0 bases and J 6 bases, with 13 bases left between them. This CDR3 comprises 16 residues. The CDR3: CASSLEGIQGNSPLHF. CDR3 DNA: TGCGCCAGCAGCTTGGAGGGAATACAGGGTAATTCACCCCTCCACTTT. The variable domain in full, completed from reference TRBV5-1 and TRBJ1-6, reads KAGVTQTPRYLIKTRGQQVTLSCSPISGHRSVSWYQQTPGQGLQFLFEYFSETQRNKGNFPGRFSGRQFSNSRSEMNVSTLELGDSALYLCASSLEGIQGNSPLHFGNGTRLTVT.

This chain connects TRBV5-4 to TRBJ1-2; 8 nucleotides match TRBD1. The CDR3 has 13 residues. The germline CDR1 and CDR2 sequences are SGHNT and YYREEE (reference sequence). The trim removed 5 bases at V and 8 bases at J, leaving 8 bases unmatched. CDR3 DNA: TGTGCCAGCAGGGCGGGACAGGAATACGGCTACACCTTC. Translation: CASRAGQEYGYTF.

The chain uses TRBV9 and TRBJ2-1, with a possible D match to TRBD2 (6 bases). CDR1 is SGDLS and CDR2 is YYNGEE in the germline V gene. The V and J ends lost 0 bases and 4 bases respectively, with 11 bases between them. CDR3 length: 15 amino acids. The CDR3 nucleotides are TGTGCCAGCAGCGTAGGATCGGGAGATTACAATGAGCAGTTCTTC. It is translated as CASSVGSGDYNEQFF. Variable domain in full (rest from reference TRBV9 and TRBJ2-1): DSGVTQTPKHLITATGQRVTLRCSPRSGDLSVYWYQQSLDQGLQFLIQYYNGEERAKGNILERFSAQQFPDLHSELNLSSLELGDSALYFCASSVGSGDYNEQFFGPGTRLTVL.

The rearrangement links TRBV15 to TRBJ2-5, with no clear D. The CDR3 sequence is 14 residues long. CDR1 and CDR2 (germline): LNHNV, YYDKDF (reference sequence). V was trimmed by 3 bases and J by 9 bases, leaving 17 bases between them. The CDR3 sequence is CATSSVSLDQPQYF. CDR3 nucleotides: TGTGCCACCAGCAGTGTGAGCCTGGATCAGCCCCAGTACTTC.

This clonotype occurred many times. The rearrangement links TRBV10-3 to TRBJ2-5; weak D call: TRBD2 (6 bases). Germline values: CDR1 ENHRY, CDR2 SYGVKD. CDR3 size: 16 residues. V was shortened by 10 bases and J by 2 bases, with 23 bases between the two germline ends. In nucleotides, the CDR3 is TGTGCCAGCAGAAAACCGGTTCGGGGGACTCAAGAGACCCAGTACTTC. It specifies CASRKPVRGTQETQYF.